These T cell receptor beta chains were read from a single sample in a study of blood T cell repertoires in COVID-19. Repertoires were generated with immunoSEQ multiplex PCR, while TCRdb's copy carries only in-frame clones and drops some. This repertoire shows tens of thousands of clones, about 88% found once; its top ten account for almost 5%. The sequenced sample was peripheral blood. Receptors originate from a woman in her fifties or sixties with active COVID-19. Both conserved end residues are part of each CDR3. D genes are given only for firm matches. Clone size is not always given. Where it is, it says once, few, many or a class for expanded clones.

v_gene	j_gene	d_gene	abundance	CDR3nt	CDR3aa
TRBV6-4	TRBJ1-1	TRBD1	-	TGTGCCAGCAGCCACGACAGGGCGGCTACGGACACTGAAGCTTTCTTT	CASSHDRAATDTEAFF
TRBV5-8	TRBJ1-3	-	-	TGTGCCAGCAGGGTGGGGACAAAAGGATATTTT	CASRVGTKGYF
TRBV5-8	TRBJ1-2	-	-	TGTGCCAGCAGCTTGCGTTCCAACTATGGCTACACCTTC	CASSLRSNYGYTF
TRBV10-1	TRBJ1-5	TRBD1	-	TGCGCCAGCCTCGACAGGGGAAGCAATCAGCCCCAGCATTTT	CASLDRGSNQPQHF
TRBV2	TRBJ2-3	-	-	TGTGCCAGCAGTGAAGCGGCGCGGCGCACAGATACGCAGTATTTT	CASSEAARRTDTQYF
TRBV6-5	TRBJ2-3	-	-	TGTGCCAGCAGCCCCGGGGGAAGCACAGATACGCAGTATTTT	CASSPGGSTDTQYF
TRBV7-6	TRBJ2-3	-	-	TGTGCCAGCAGCTCCTTGTACAGAGGGGGTATTGCTACAGATACGCAGTATTTT	CASSSLYRGGIATDTQYF
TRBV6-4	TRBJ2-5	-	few	TGTGCCAGCAGTGACTCAGGCGGCCCCGGGGAGACCCAGTACTTC	CASSDSGGPGETQYF
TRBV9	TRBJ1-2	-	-	TGTGCCAGCAGCCCAAACAACAACGGACACCGCTATGGCTACACCTTC	CASSPNNNGHRYGYTF
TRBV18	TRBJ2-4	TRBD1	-	TGTGCCAGCTCACCACGGGCAGGGGGCGTAGGGGACGCCAAAAACATTCAGTACTTC	CASSPRAGGVGDAKNIQYF
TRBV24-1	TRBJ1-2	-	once	TGTGCCATTGCGACAGCATATGGCTACACCTTC	CAIATAYGYTF
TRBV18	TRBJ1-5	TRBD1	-	TGTGCCAGCTCACCCCAGCCTACAGGGGAGAGCAATCAGCCCCAGCATTTT	CASSPQPTGESNQPQHF
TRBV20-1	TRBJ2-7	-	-	TGCAGTGCTAGTGATGAGATAAGAGACAGTACCTACGAGCAGTACTTC	CSASDEIRDSTYEQYF
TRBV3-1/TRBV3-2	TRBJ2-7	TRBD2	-	TGTGCCAGCAGCCAAGCTGCGGGAGGGGGCGAGCAGTACTTC	CASSQAAGGGEQYF
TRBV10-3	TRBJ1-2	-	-	TGTGCCATCAGTGATGCCGGGTCCAAATATGGCTACACCTTC	CAISDAGSKYGYTF
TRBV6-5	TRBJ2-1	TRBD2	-	TGTGCCAGCAGTTATCGACTAGCGGGGTGGGATGAGCAGTTCTTC	CASSYRLAGWDEQFF
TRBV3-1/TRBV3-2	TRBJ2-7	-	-	TGTGCCAGCAGCCAAGCGAGCGGCACCACCTACGAGCAGTACTTC	CASSQASGTTYEQYF
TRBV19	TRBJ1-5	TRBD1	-	TGTGCCAGTAGTCCCCTGGACAGGGCGGGACAGCCCCAGCATTTT	CASSPLDRAGQPQHF
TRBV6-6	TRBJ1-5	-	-	TGTGCCAGCAGCCGCGGGAGGCAGGATCAGCCCCAGCATTTT	CASSRGRQDQPQHF
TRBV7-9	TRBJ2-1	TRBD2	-	TGTGCCAGCAGCTTATCCCTAGCGGGAGGGTCGGATGAGCAGTTCTTC	CASSLSLAGGSDEQFF
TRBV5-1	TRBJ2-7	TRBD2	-	TGCGCCAGCAGCCCTCTAGCGGGGGACTACGAGCAGTACTTC	CASSPLAGDYEQYF
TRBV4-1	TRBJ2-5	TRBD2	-	TGCGCCAGCAGCCAAGAAACTAGCGGGAGGGTGGAGACCCAGTACTTC	CASSQETSGRVETQYF
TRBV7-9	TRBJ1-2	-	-	TGTGCCAGCAGCTCAACAGCTAACTATGGCTACACCTTC	CASSSTANYGYTF
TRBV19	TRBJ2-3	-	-	TGTGCCAGTAGTACGGTGTATAGCACAGATACGCAGTATTTT	CASSTVYSTDTQYF
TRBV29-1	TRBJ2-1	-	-	TGCAGCGTTGACTTGGGCCAGCAAGTGCAGTTCTTC	CSVDLGQQVQFF
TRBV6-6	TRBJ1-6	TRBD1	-	TGTGCCAGCACAAAGGGGGCCAGGGTCGGGTCACCCCTCCACTTT	CASTKGARVGSPLHF
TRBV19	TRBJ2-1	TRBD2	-	TGTGCCAGTAGTATAGGGGTTGGGACTAGGTGGTTCTTC	CASSIGVGTRWFF
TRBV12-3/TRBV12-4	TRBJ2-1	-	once	TGTGCCAGCAGCCCCAACTACAATGAGCAGTTCTTC	CASSPNYNEQFF
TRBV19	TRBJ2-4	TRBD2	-	TGTGCCAGTACCGAGCGGGAGGGAGGCATTCAGTACTTC	CASTEREGGIQYF
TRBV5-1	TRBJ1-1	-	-	TGCGCCAGCAGCTTACTCATGCGACAGGTCCACACTGAAGCTTTCTTT	CASSLLMRQVHTEAFF
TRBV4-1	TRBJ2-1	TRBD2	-	TGCGCCAGCCGGCCAGATCTAGCGGGGAATCATGAGCAGTTCTTC	CASRPDLAGNHEQFF
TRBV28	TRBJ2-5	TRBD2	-	TGTGCCAGCAGCCCATCGGGACTAGCGGGAGGTTCAGAGACCCAGTACTTC	CASSPSGLAGGSETQYF
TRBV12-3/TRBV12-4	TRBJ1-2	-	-	TGTGCCAGCAGTCCCCAGCTAGTCTATGGCTACACCTTC	CASSPQLVYGYTF
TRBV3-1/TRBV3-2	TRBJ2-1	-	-	TGTGCCAGCAGACACTCGAGCGGCTACAATGAGCAGTTCTTC	CASRHSSGYNEQFF
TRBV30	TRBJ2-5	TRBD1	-	TGTGCCTGGACTCGACAGGGGGCCTTGGAGACCCAGTACTTC	CAWTRQGALETQYF